These 23 T cell receptor beta chains were all obtained from the same sample, sequenced in a study of cytomegalovirus exposure and HLA in healthy donors. Produced via immunoSEQ multiplex PCR; TCRdb's table is partial and in-frame only. The sample carries about 150,000 clones, roughly 91% recorded once. The source material was PBMCs. The source is a woman under 30 in good health and CMV-seropositive.

This sequence joins TRBV28 and TRBJ2-6; 7 positions match TRBD1. The germline V gene has CDR1 MDHEN and CDR2 SYDVKM. Unmatched junction bases numbered 14, after V lost 5 bases and J lost 1 base. This CDR3 is built from 19 residues. The CDR3 reads CASSHGQARGLSGANVLTF. CDR3 nucleotide sequence: TGTGCCAGCAGTCATGGACAGGCTCGAGGACTTTCTGGGGCCAACGTCCTGACTTTC. The whole variable domain, remainder taken from reference TRBV28 and TRBJ2-6, is DVKVTQSSRYLVKRTGEKVFLECVQDMDHENMFWYRQDPGLGLRLIYFSYDVKMKEKGDIPEGYSVSREKKERFSLILESASTNQTSMYLCASSHGQARGLSGANVLTFGAGSRLTVL.

V usage is TRBV19 and J usage is TRBJ2-7, with TRBD1 matching 7 bases. This CDR3 is built from 14 residues. V dropped 6 bases and J dropped 3; count of bases not matched to a gene: 8. Per germline, CDR1 LNHDA and CDR2 SQIVND (reference sequence). The chain's CDR3 is CASRRRTGHYEQYF. CDR3 nucleotide sequence: TGTGCCAGTAGGAGACGGACAGGACACTACGAGCAGTACTTC.

The chain is built from TRBV29-1 and TRBJ2-7; TRBD1 might be the D (6 bases). The CDR3 runs 11 residues. Per the germline V gene, CDR1 is SQVTM and CDR2 is ANQGSEA. V gave up 4 bases and J gave up 6 bases, with 10 bases separating them. The CDR3 DNA is TGCAGCGTTGCCCAGGGGCGCGAGCAGTACTTC. It codes for CSVAQGREQYF.

The J gene is TRBJ2-5, the V gene TRBV2, with D maybe TRBD1 (6 bases). The V gene lost 2 bases and the J gene lost 6 bases, with 13 bases spanning the gap. Germline V lookup: CDR1 SNHLY, CDR2 FYNNEI. The length of the CDR3 is 14 residues. CDR3 bases: TGTGCCAGCAGTGAACCTCACAGGGTAAAGACCCAGTACTTC. It yields the protein CASSEPHRVKTQYF.

CDR3 amino acids: CASSEGQGFSGNTIYF. The CDR3, as DNA: TGTGCCAGCAGTGAAGGGCAGGGGTTCTCTGGAAACACCATATATTTT. This rearrangement joins TRBV2 to TRBJ1-3; weak D call: TRBD1 (6 bases). Trimming cost V 1 base and J 0 bases, with 10 bases left between them. Germline values: CDR1 SNHLY, CDR2 FYNNEI. This CDR3 is built from 16 residues.

V and J are TRBV11-3 and TRBJ2-3, with 10 bases that match TRBD2. CDR3 size: 16 residues. Germline CDR1 SGHNT, CDR2 YENEEA. Germline trimming cut 1 base from V and 1 base from J; bases unmatched to any gene: 2. CDR3 bases: TGTGCCAGCAGCTTAGGGACTAGCGGTCGCACAGATACGCAGTATTTT. Translation gives CASSLGTSGRTDTQYF.

This chain connects TRBV4-1 to TRBJ1-1; no firm D call. The CDR3 extends over 14 amino acids. V lost 4 bases, J lost 2 bases, and 11 bases lay in between. Germline CDR1 and CDR2: MGHRA and YSYEKL. CDR3 loop: CASSPRTGNTEAFF. In DNA, the CDR3 is TGCGCCAGCAGCCCCCGGACGGGAAACACTGAAGCTTTCTTT.

This clone has a single count. An end of the junction differs from the germline gene, which may be a read error. The chain is built from TRBV19 and TRBJ2-5; 9 bases match TRBD1. Germline V lookup: CDR1 LNHDA, CDR2 SQIVND (reference sequence). CDR3 length equals 16 residues. In nucleotides, the CDR3 is TGTGCCAGCAGTATAGTATTGGGACAGGGTCAAGAGACCCAGTACTTC. Protein: CASSIVLGQGQETQYF.

This chain links TRBV28 with TRBJ2-7; the match to TRBD1 covers 9 bases. The CDR3 runs to 16 residues. Losses at the gene ends were 4 bases for V and 1 base for J; bases not matched to a gene: 8. Germline-derived CDR1 and CDR2 are MDHEN and SYDVKM. The CDR3 nucleotides are TGTGCCAGCAGTTCACGGGACAGGGTAGGATCCTACGAGCAGTACTTC. Its translation: CASSSRDRVGSYEQYF.

The chain employs TRBV28 and TRBJ1-2; 10 bases map to TRBD1. There are 14 residues in the CDR3. With V trimmed by 6 bases and J by 8 bases, 9 bases remained unmatched. Germline V lookup: CDR1 MDHEN, CDR2 SYDVKM. CDR3 in DNA: TGTGCCAGCAGCTTCACGCCGGGACAGGGGGGCTACACCTTC. It specifies CASSFTPGQGGYTF.

This clone was found once. The V gene is TRBV9, the J gene TRBJ2-2; 8 bases are shared with TRBD2. The CDR3 length is 17 residues. The V gene end was trimmed by 4 bases and the J gene end by 1 base; junction bases not matched to a gene: 9. Germline assignment: CDR1 SGDLS and CDR2 YYNGEE. In DNA form, the CDR3 reads TGTGCCAGCAGCATAATTAGCGGGGCCTTGAACACCGGGGAGCTGTTTTTT. Translated, it gives CASSIISGALNTGELFF.

The V and J genes are TRBV11-1 and TRBJ2-5, with D possibly TRBD1 on 6 matching bases. Per the germline V gene, CDR1 is SGHAT and CDR2 is FQDESV (reference sequence). CDR3 length: 14 residues. V was trimmed by 3 bases and J by 1 base, leaving 9 bases between them. Here the CDR3 reads CASSFGTTQETQYF. The CDR3 DNA follows: TGTGCCAGCAGCTTCGGGACAACCCAAGAGACCCAGTACTTC.

V and J are TRBV10-3 and TRBJ1-1; D perhaps matches TRBD1 (5 bases). Trimming took off 3 bases at V and 6 bases at J, with 11 bases between the two ends. The CDR3 sequence is 13 residues long. The V gene's germline CDR1 is ENHRY and CDR2 SYGVKD. CDR3 coding DNA: TGTGCCATCAGTGAAAGACAGAGCCCTGAAGCTTTCTTT. It is translated as CAISERQSPEAFF.

This clone was seen once. The rearrangement links TRBV6-1 to TRBJ2-3, with 10 bases that match TRBD1. From germline, CDR1 is MNHNS and CDR2 SASEGT. The V gene end was trimmed by 6 bases and the J gene end by 4 bases; junction bases not matched to a gene: 7. There are 15 residues in the CDR3. The CDR3 bases are TGTGCCAGCAGGGCCGGGACAGGGGTCGCAGATACGCAGTATTTT. It encodes CASRAGTGVADTQYF.

This chain connects TRBV7-8 to TRBJ2-7; possible D gene TRBD2, 6 bases. V lost 1 base and J lost 2, with 18 bases in between. Per germline, CDR1 SGHVS and CDR2 FQNEAQ. CDR3 length equals 17 residues. The CDR3 sequence: CASSLGTPGLSPYEQYF. In nucleotides, the CDR3 is TGTGCCAGCAGCTTAGGAACCCCGGGACTCTCTCCCTACGAGCAGTACTTC.

The rearrangement links TRBV4-1 to TRBJ2-3, with no clear D. CDR1 is MGHRA, CDR2 YSYEKL, per germline. This CDR3 contains 15 residues. The V end lost 2 bases, the J end lost 0 bases, and 9 bases lay between the germline ends. The CDR3 DNA reads TGCGCCAGCAGCCAATCTGTAGCTAGCACAGATACGCAGTATTTT. This codes for CASSQSVASTDTQYF.

This clone was picked up a small number of times. The chain combines TRBV12-5 with TRBJ2-5; D possibly corresponds to TRBD2 (5 bases). CDR1 LGHNT and CDR2 FRNRAP come from the germline V gene. Between the trimmed V and J ends, which lost 0 bases and 13 bases, there was a span of 9 bases. This CDR3 spans 11 amino acids. This chain's CDR3 is CASGLVGLWYF. Here the CDR3 DNA reads TGTGCTAGTGGTTTGGTCGGACTGTGGTACTTC.

The chain couples TRBV11-2 to TRBJ2-1, with 9 positions matching TRBD2. CDR1 SGHAT and CDR2 FQNNGV come from the germline V gene. The CDR3 has 15 residues. J gave up 7 bases and V 3 bases, and 7 bases lay outside the gene matches. The CDR3 loop is CASSFLAGEGNEQFF. CDR3 in DNA: TGTGCCAGCAGCTTCTTAGCGGGAGAAGGTAATGAGCAGTTCTTC.

V and J are TRBV2 and TRBJ2-5; possibly TRBD1 for D (5 bases). V was shortened by 6 bases and J by 3 bases, with 11 bases between the two germline ends. CDR3 length: 13 amino acids. Germline V gene sequence: CDR1 SNHLY, CDR2 FYNNEI. DNA for the CDR3: TGTGCCAGCAGCACTCAAGGGGAAGAGACCCAGTACTTC. It yields the protein CASSTQGEETQYF.

This clone was detected only once. The rearrangement joins TRBV6-6 to TRBJ2-1; the D gene is possibly TRBD2 (6 bases). The CDR3 is 13 amino acids. Trimming pared 2 bases from V and 8 bases from J, leaving 10 bases between. CDR1 MNHNY and CDR2 SVGAGI come from the germline V gene (reference sequence). CDR3 DNA: TGTGCCAGCAGTTACGTAGCGGTAGATGAGCAGTTCTTC. Translation: CASSYVAVDEQFF.

The chain is built from TRBV11-3 and TRBJ2-1, with 8 bases aligning to TRBD2. The germline V gene encodes CDR1 SGHNT and CDR2 YENEEA. V dropped 3 bases and J dropped 3; count of bases not matched to a gene: 4. CDR3 size: 15 residues. The CDR3 loop is CASSFLSGGYNEQFF. CDR3 DNA sequence: TGTGCCAGCAGCTTCCTAAGCGGGGGCTACAATGAGCAGTTCTTC.

The rearrangement links TRBV6-1 to TRBJ1-5; maybe TRBD1 (5 bases). This CDR3 has 13 residues. Trimming stripped 5 bases from V and 4 bases from J, with 9 bases between. Per the germline V gene, CDR1 is MNHNS and CDR2 is SASEGT. CDR3 sequence (DNA): TGTGCCAGCAGTCCCGACAGAAATCAGCCCCAGCATTTT. Translated: CASSPDRNQPQHF.

This sequence joins TRBV6-1 and TRBJ2-7, with D possibly matching TRBD1 (6 bases). CDR3 length equals 15 residues. Trimming removed 6 bases at V and 6 bases at J, with 21 bases between. The germline V gene encodes CDR1 MNHNS and CDR2 SASEGT. CDR3 protein: CASRIKDRDYVEQYF. The CDR3, as DNA: TGTGCCAGCAGGATTAAGGACAGAGACTACGTCGAGCAGTACTTC.